The TCR beta chain under discussion was sequenced for a study of identical twins' blood T cells. General study findings and limits: Mainly, cloneset size products determined shared clonotypes, twins included. Twins shared more top CDR3 clonotypes than unrelated donors did.

TCRdb re-called the 5' RACE reads through MiXCR, storing one row per CDR3 protein. The table records hundreds of thousands of distinct CDR3 sequences, roughly 28% of them present only once. About this clonotype: The antigen is undetermined.

This sequence originates from a woman aged 18 to 49 in good health. The material sequenced was PBMCs.

CDR3 region: CASSISGREYNEQFF. The CDR3 DNA is TGTGCCAGCAGCATTAGCGGGAGGGAATACAATGAGCAGTTCTTC. J is TRBJ2-1 and V is TRBV7-9; 11 positions agree with TRBD2. V shed 5 bases, J shed 4 bases, and the junction held 4 bases outside the gene matches. The CDR3 covers 15 residues. Per germline, CDR1 SEHNR and CDR2 FQNEAQ (reference sequence).